The 20 T cell receptor beta chains below come from one sample, sequenced in a study of blood T cell repertoires in COVID-19. The assay was immunoSEQ multiplex PCR, and TCRdb's table has in-frame clones only and misses some. This table has under 200,000 clones, around 87% appearing once. Sample: peripheral blood. The receptor set was obtained from a man in his forties with active or convalescent COVID-19.

The chain has TRBV3-1 (or the pseudogene TRBV3-2) and TRBJ2-6; D remains ambiguous. Deletions cut 9 bases from V and 4 bases from J, with 10 bases between. Germline CDR1 LGHDT, CDR2 YNNKEL (reference sequence). The CDR3 runs 13 residues. CDR3 amino acids: CASSLIGANVLTF. CDR3 DNA: TGTGCCAGTTCGCTAATAGGGGCCAACGTCCTGACTTTC.

V gene TRBV15 combines with J gene TRBJ2-7, with 12 bases fitting TRBD1. CDR1 is LNHNV, CDR2 YYDKDF, per germline (reference sequence). J was trimmed by 5 bases and V by 3 bases; bases with no gene match: 14. The CDR3 is 18 residues long. CDR3 sequence: CATSSLGTGGRVPDEQYF. The CDR3 DNA sequence: TGTGCCACCAGCAGCCTGGGGACAGGGGGCAGGGTGCCAGACGAGCAGTACTTC.

This sequence joins TRBV28 and TRBJ1-5; 10 bases are shared with TRBD1. The CDR3 loop spans 14 amino acids. The trim removed 2 bases at V and 8 bases at J, leaving 3 bases unmatched. Germline CDR1 MDHEN, CDR2 SYDVKM. CDR3 residues: CASSLGGQGEPQHF. Written as DNA, the CDR3 is TGTGCCAGCAGTTTAGGAGGACAGGGGGAGCCCCAGCATTTT.

The CDR3 DNA reads as TGTGCCAGCAGCTTAGAAGGGGGGGGAAAACTGTTTTTT. It is translated as CASSLEGGGKLFF. This chain uses TRBV11-2 with TRBJ1-4; maybe TRBD1 (6 bases). The germline V and J ends were trimmed by 0 bases and 10 bases, with 9 bases remaining between them. From germline, CDR1 is SGHAT and CDR2 FQNNGV. There are 13 residues in the CDR3.

The chain combines TRBV5-5 with TRBJ2-2, with D possibly TRBD2 on 5 matching bases. V was trimmed by 0 bases and J by 1 base, leaving 10 bases between them. In germline, CDR1 is SGHKS, CDR2 YYEKEE (reference sequence). The CDR3 covers 16 residues. The CDR3 sequence is CASSLEADLNTGELFF. CDR3 nucleotides: TGTGCCAGCAGCTTGGAAGCGGACTTGAACACCGGGGAGCTGTTTTTT. Together with reference TRBV5-5 and TRBJ2-2, the CDR3 gives the full variable domain: DAGVTQSPTHLIKTRGQQVTLRCSPISGHKSVSWYQQVLGQGPQFIFQYYEKEERGRGNFPDRFSARQFPNYSSELNVNALLLGDSALYLCASSLEADLNTGELFFGEGSRLTVL.

The rearrangement links TRBV30 to TRBJ1-2, with 7 nucleotides matching TRBD1. Per the germline V gene, CDR1 is GTSNPN and CDR2 is SVGIG (reference sequence). With 2 bases clipped from V and 6 bases from J, the junction kept 12 bases outside the gene matches. The CDR3 loop spans 15 amino acids. CDR3 sequence: CAWSRLGQGEDGYTF. In nucleotides, the CDR3 is TGTGCCTGGAGTCGCCTCGGGCAGGGGGAGGATGGCTACACCTTC. Full variable domain (outside the CDR3, taken from reference TRBV30 and TRBJ1-2): SQTIHQWPATLVQPVGSPLSLECTVEGTSNPNLYWYRQAAGRGLQLLFYSVGIGQISSEVPQNLSASRPQDRQFILSSKKLLLSDSGFYLCAWSRLGQGEDGYTFGSGTRLTVV.

The chain uses TRBV30 and TRBJ1-2; 12 positions agree with TRBD1. The CDR3 is 15 amino acids. The V gene end was trimmed by 6 bases and the J gene end by 1 base; junction bases not matched to a gene: 6. Germline V gives CDR1 GTSNPN, CDR2 SVGIG (reference sequence). This CDR3 reads CACRDRGRSNYGYTF. The CDR3 region has the DNA TGTGCCTGCCGGGACAGGGGGCGCAGTAACTATGGCTACACCTTC.

V usage is TRBV30 and J usage is TRBJ2-3; a possible D gene is TRBD1 (6 bases). The CDR3 length is 13 residues. Between the trimmed V and J ends, which lost 4 bases and 4 bases, there was a span of 12 bases. CDR1 and CDR2 (germline): GTSNPN, SVGIG (reference sequence). The CDR3 bases are TGTGCCTGGACAACAGGGTACTCAGATACGCAGTATTTT. This gives the protein CAWTTGYSDTQYF.

The chain couples TRBV5-6 to TRBJ1-4, with TRBD1 matching 8 bases. The CDR3 spans 14 residues. Germline CDR1 and CDR2: SGHDT and YYEEEE. Trimming removed 2 bases from V and 5 bases from J; junction bases left unmatched: 2. The CDR3 DNA is TGTGCCAGCAGCTTCAGGGGGCTGAATGAAAAACTGTTTTTT. Protein sequence: CASSFRGLNEKLFF.

The chain joins TRBV24-1 to TRBJ1-1; TRBD1 is a possible D gene (5 bases). This CDR3 region has 16 residues. V lost 2 bases to trimming and J lost 0 bases, with 12 bases between them. Germline V gives CDR1 KGHDR, CDR2 SFDVKD. CDR3 sequence (DNA): TGTGCCACCAGTGATTCGGGGGGTGGGGTGAACACTGAAGCTTTCTTT. Translated, it gives CATSDSGGGVNTEAFF.

V and J are TRBV28 and TRBJ1-2; maybe TRBD1 (5 bases). The germline V gene has CDR1 MDHEN and CDR2 SYDVKM. The CDR3 sequence is 12 residues long. The ends were cut back, 2 bases at V and 7 bases at J, with 8 bases in the middle. CDR3 sequence: CASSLGQGGYTF. CDR3 DNA: TGTGCCAGCAGTTTAGGGCAGGGTGGCTACACCTTC.

The rearrangement links TRBV24-1 to TRBJ2-5; the match to TRBD2 covers 10 bases. CDR1 and CDR2 from the germline V gene are KGHDR and SFDVKD. The CDR3 consists of 16 residues. V dropped 3 bases and J dropped 5; count of bases not matched to a gene: 8. In nucleotides, the CDR3 is TGTGCCACCAGTGATGGTCGAGCGGGGGGGCGGGAGACCCAGTACTTC. Its protein product is CATSDGRAGGRETQYF.

The J gene is TRBJ1-1, the V gene TRBV3-1 (or the pseudogene TRBV3-2); TRBD1 agrees at 7 bases. CDR3 length: 15 residues. The V segment lost 4 bases and the J segment 0 bases; nucleotides outside the gene matches: 5. Germline V gene data show CDR1 as LGHDT and CDR2 as YNNKEL (reference sequence). The CDR3 sequence is CASSRVGQLNTEAFF. The DNA for the CDR3 is TGTGCCAGCAGCCGGGTGGGACAGCTGAACACTGAAGCTTTCTTT.

This clone occurred many times. V gene TRBV19 combines with J gene TRBJ2-1; D may be TRBD2 (5 bases). Deletions cut 6 bases from V and 0 bases from J, with 21 bases between. CDR3 length: 18 amino acids. The germline CDR1 and CDR2 sequences are LNHDA and SQIVND (reference sequence). In nucleotides, the CDR3 is TGTGCCAGTAGGGTCCGTTCGGGGTCGGGGAGCTCCTACAATGAGCAGTTCTTC. It is translated as CASRVRSGSGSSYNEQFF.

V is TRBV27 and J is TRBJ2-1, with a possible D match to TRBD2 (5 bases). CDR3 size: 13 residues. Germline V CDR1 and CDR2: MNHEY, SMNVEV (reference sequence). Trimming pared 7 bases from V and 5 bases from J, leaving 12 bases between. CDR3 protein: CASTGTGNNEQFF. The CDR3 DNA sequence: TGTGCCAGCACCGGTACGGGGAACAATGAGCAGTTCTTC.

A remark on this clone: This sample includes further DNA sequences coding for the same CDR3. This chain joins TRBV10-3 and TRBJ1-1, with D hard to call. This CDR3 spans 12 amino acids. V was shortened by 3 bases and J by 5 bases, with 7 bases between the two germline ends. CDR1 and CDR2 from the germline V gene are ENHRY and SYGVKD. The CDR3, as DNA: TGTGCCATCAGTGAATTGCGGACTGAAGCTTTCTTT. Protein product: CAISELRTEAFF.

The CDR3 here is CASSSSGTSGGGNEQFF. The CDR3 DNA is TGTGCCAGCAGCTCCTCCGGGACTAGCGGGGGGGGAAATGAGCAGTTCTTC. This chain connects TRBV9 to TRBJ2-1; 16 bases agree with TRBD2. V lost 4 bases, J lost 7 bases, and 8 bases stayed unmatched. Germline V gene lookup returns CDR1 SGDLS and CDR2 YYNGEE. There are 17 residues in the CDR3. The entire variable domain, with the rest obtained from reference TRBV9 and TRBJ2-1, is as follows: DSGVTQTPKHLITATGQRVTLRCSPRSGDLSVYWYQQSLDQGLQFLIQYYNGEERAKGNILERFSAQQFPDLHSELNLSSLELGDSALYFCASSSSGTSGGGNEQFFGPGTRLTVL.

The genes are TRBV18 and TRBJ2-1; TRBD2 might be the D (6 bases). Germline V gene lookup returns CDR1 KGHSH and CDR2 LQKENI. The CDR3 is made up of 16 amino acids. V dropped 4 bases and J dropped 2 bases, with 15 bases sitting between them. The CDR3 DNA sequence: TGTGCCAGCTCACGCGGGACGGGGCCGACCTACAATGAGCAGTTCTTC. Its translation: CASSRGTGPTYNEQFF.

This chain links TRBV6-4 with TRBJ2-1, with TRBD2 matching over 11 bases. The CDR3 covers 19 residues. V trimming: 2 bases; J trimming: 0 bases; junction bases outside the gene matches: 9. Germline V gives CDR1 MRHNA, CDR2 SNTAGT. The CDR3 is CASSDRASGGKSSYNEQFF. CDR3 nucleotides: TGTGCCAGCAGTGACCGGGCTAGCGGGGGGAAGAGCTCCTACAATGAGCAGTTCTTC.

The gene calls are TRBV7-9 and TRBJ2-5, with 15 bases that match TRBD2. The CDR3 has 16 residues. V trimming: 1 base; J trimming: 5 bases; junction bases outside the gene matches: 2. CDR1 is SEHNR, CDR2 FQNEAQ, per germline (reference sequence). The CDR3 region is CASSLVGLAGGETQYF. CDR3 nucleotide sequence: TGTGCCAGCAGCTTAGTCGGACTAGCGGGGGGGGAGACCCAGTACTTC.